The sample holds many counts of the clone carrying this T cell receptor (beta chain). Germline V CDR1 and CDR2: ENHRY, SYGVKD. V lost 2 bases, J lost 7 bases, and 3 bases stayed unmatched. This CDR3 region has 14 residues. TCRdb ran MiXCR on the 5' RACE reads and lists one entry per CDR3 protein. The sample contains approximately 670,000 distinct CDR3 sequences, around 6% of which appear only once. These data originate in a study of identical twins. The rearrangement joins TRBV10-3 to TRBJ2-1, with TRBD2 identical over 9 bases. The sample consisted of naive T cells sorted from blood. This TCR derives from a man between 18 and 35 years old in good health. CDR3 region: CAISEGLAPNEQFF. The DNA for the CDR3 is TGTGCCATCAGTGAGGGACTAGCGCCAAATGAGCAGTTCTTC.